This entry lists 29 T cell receptor beta chains sequenced from one sample in a study of Ad26.COV2.S vaccination and SARS-CoV-2 variants. Profiled with immunoSEQ multiplex PCR; TCRdb holds only in-frame clones, not every one. The sample consists of roughly 420,000 clones, approximately 88% of them appearing once. Treatment described: around 19 received Ad26.COV2.S at low or high dose, single or two shots; 5 received placebo; per-sample allocation not given. Sampling was done on day 63 after the first vaccine or placebo injection. Sequenced here: peripheral blood, sampled in a trial of Ad26.COV2.S vaccine versus placebo. The receptors originated from a person aged 18-60 years who received the Ad26.COV2.S COVID-19 vaccine or a placebo.

This clone was found a few times. This sequence joins TRBV19 and TRBJ2-7; D unresolved. There are 12 residues in the CDR3. CDR1 is LNHDA and CDR2 is SQIVND in the germline V gene (reference sequence). Trimming removed 4 bases from V and 2 bases from J, with 6 bases in between. The CDR3 bases are TGTGCCAGTAGTACGGTCCCCTACGAGCAGTACTTC. Translated, it gives CASSTVPYEQYF.

The rearrangement uses TRBV4-1 and TRBJ1-5; no reliable D call. The germline CDR1 and CDR2 sequences are MGHRA and YSYEKL. The CDR3 has 12 amino acids. Trimming left V 4 bases short and J 9 bases short, with 10 bases between. As DNA, the CDR3 is TGCGCCAGCAGCCCAGGTTTTGGGCCCCAGCATTTT. This gives the protein CASSPGFGPQHF.

This clone was found once. The chain links TRBV6-2 or TRBV6-3 to TRBJ1-1; D is undetermined. The V end was cut by 6 bases, the J end by 3 bases, with 8 bases between. Germline V gene sequence: CDR1 MNHEY, CDR2 SVGEGT. CDR3 length: 12 amino acids. In DNA, the CDR3 is TGTGCCAGCAGCCTTCTTTACACTGAAGCTTTCTTT. The encoded protein is CASSLLYTEAFF.

The genes are TRBV6-5 and TRBJ1-2, with 7 bases lining up with TRBD1. The V gene's germline CDR1 is MNHEY and CDR2 SVGAGI. The CDR3 spans 13 residues. The V and J ends lost 6 bases and 2 bases, in that order; junction bases with no gene match: 3. CDR3 sequence (DNA): TGTGCCAGCAGATTGACAGGGAACTATGGCTACACCTTC. Amino acids: CASRLTGNYGYTF.

The gene calls are TRBV7-8 and TRBJ1-1; no definite D call. V gave up 2 bases and J gave up 3 bases, with 16 bases separating them. This CDR3 contains 16 residues. Germline V gene data show CDR1 as SGHVS and CDR2 as FQNEAQ. The CDR3 here is CASSLSSPSRDTEAFF. The CDR3, as DNA: TGTGCCAGCAGCTTAAGCTCCCCCTCAAGGGACACTGAAGCTTTCTTT.

The J gene is TRBJ1-2, the V gene TRBV4-1, with D tentatively TRBD1 (5 bases). V was clipped by 1 base and J by 8 bases, with 20 bases between them. There are 16 residues in the CDR3. CDR1 and CDR2 from the germline V gene are MGHRA and YSYEKL. CDR3 sequence reads: CASSQGRDGRVEGYTF. CDR3 DNA: TGCGCCAGCAGCCAAGGACGGGACGGTCGAGTGGAAGGCTACACCTTC.

This clone has a single count. This chain uses TRBV15 with TRBJ2-5; weak D call: TRBD2 (6 bases). The CDR3 contains 16 residues. Germline lookup yields CDR1 LNHNV and CDR2 YYDKDF (reference sequence). V gave up 5 bases and J gave up 2 bases, with 18 bases separating them. The CDR3 DNA reads as TGTGCCACCAGCGTATACGGCACGAGCGGGCAAGAGACCCAGTACTTC. Translation: CATSVYGTSGQETQYF.

This rearrangement joins TRBV4-3 to TRBJ1-2, with unresolved D. Germline lookup yields CDR1 LGHNA and CDR2 YSLEER. The CDR3 sequence is 15 residues long. V was clipped by 0 bases and J by 4 bases, with 12 bases between them. The CDR3 DNA reads as TGCGCCAGCAGCCAAGATAATCGCGGCATCTATGGCTACACCTTC. This translates into CASSQDNRGIYGYTF.

V gene TRBV29-1 combines with J gene TRBJ2-1; 15 positions agree with TRBD2. Per the germline V gene, CDR1 is SQVTM and CDR2 is ANQGSEA. The J segment lost 9 bases and the V segment lost 8 bases, leaving 11 bases of the junction unmatched. The length of the CDR3 is 15 residues. DNA for the CDR3: TGCAGCCTTCCTCCGGGACTAGCGGGGGGTAGTGAGCAGTTCTTC. As protein: CSLPPGLAGGSEQFF.

The V gene is TRBV21-1, the J gene TRBJ1-5. TRBV21-1 is a documented pseudogene. This CDR3 spans 17 amino acids. CDR3 sequence reads: CASSPRTIREEGQPQHF. The CDR3 DNA is TGTGCCAGCAGCCCAAGGACAATCAGGGAGGAGGGTCAGCCCCAGCATTTT.

The V and J genes are TRBV7-3 and TRBJ2-7, with 8 bases identical to TRBD1. After removal of 1 base from V and 3 bases from J, the junction contained 2 bases not matched to a gene. CDR1 is SGHTA, CDR2 FQGTGA, per germline. This CDR3 spans 14 amino acids. The CDR3 nucleotides are TGTGCCAGCAGCTTAAGGACAGGGAACTACGAGCAGTACTTC. Amino acid sequence: CASSLRTGNYEQYF.

The J gene is TRBJ2-2, the V gene TRBV11-3, with D unresolved. This CDR3 has 15 amino acids. V was cut by 5 bases and J by 7 bases, with 17 bases left in between. Germline CDR1 SGHNT, CDR2 YENEEA. The CDR3 protein is CASSPRTGVSGELFF. The CDR3 DNA reads TGTGCCAGCAGCCCCAGGACCGGAGTTAGCGGGGAGCTGTTTTTT.

The rearrangement uses TRBV28 and TRBJ1-5; D uncertain. V was cut by 7 bases and J by 8 bases, with 12 bases left in between. CDR1 MDHEN and CDR2 SYDVKM come from the germline V gene. The CDR3 covers 12 residues. CDR3 loop: CASTSYGEPQHF. The CDR3 bases are TGTGCCAGCACCTCATATGGGGAGCCCCAGCATTTT.

The CDR3 nucleotides are TGTGCCAGCAGTCCGGGGAGGCCCCAGCATTTT. Translating it yields CASSPGRPQHF. V usage is TRBV6-2 or TRBV6-3 and J usage is TRBJ1-5; D remains ambiguous. Germline CDR1 and CDR2: MNHEY and SVGEGT. V lost 5 bases to trimming and J lost 9 bases, with 8 bases between them. CDR3 length: 11 amino acids.

The J gene is TRBJ2-1, the V gene TRBV6-6; 8 bases are shared with TRBD2. The CDR3 is 16 amino acids. V lost 6 bases to trimming and J lost 7 bases; unmatched junction nucleotides: 14. Germline loops: CDR1 MNHNY, CDR2 SVGAGI (reference sequence). This CDR3 reads CASSRSNGGGWNEQFF. The DNA for the CDR3 is TGTGCCAGCAGCCGATCAAACGGCGGGGGGTGGAATGAGCAGTTCTTC.

This clone was found once. The chain employs TRBV4-3 and TRBJ2-1; D not certain. V was pared by 1 base and J by 5 bases, with 12 bases between. CDR1 is LGHNA, CDR2 YSLEER, per germline. The CDR3 sequence is 15 residues long. The CDR3 protein is CASSQAGRTHNEQFF. CDR3 DNA: TGCGCCAGCAGCCAAGCTGGTCGAACTCACAATGAGCAGTTCTTC.

The V gene is TRBV6-2 or TRBV6-3, the J gene TRBJ2-3; a possible D gene is TRBD2 (6 bases). Deletions cut 5 bases from V and 6 bases from J, with 15 bases between. Germline lookup yields CDR1 MNHEY and CDR2 SVGEGT. This CDR3 comprises 14 residues. CDR3 DNA: TGTGCCAGCAGTGCCCACGCTAGCGAGGATACGCAGTATTTT. This sequence encodes CASSAHASEDTQYF.

This chain joins TRBV7-9 and TRBJ1-1; 10 bases line up with TRBD1. CDR3 length equals 14 residues. The V segment lost 6 bases and the J segment 5 bases; nucleotides outside the gene matches: 6. The germline CDR1 and CDR2 sequences are SEHNR and FQNEAQ (reference sequence). DNA of the CDR3: TGTGCCAGCAGGCGGGACAGGGGAAATACTGAAGCTTTCTTT. This sequence encodes CASRRDRGNTEAFF.

The genes are TRBV12-3 or TRBV12-4 and TRBJ2-3; D remains ambiguous. The V gene lost 7 bases and the J gene lost 5 bases, with 7 bases spanning the gap. This CDR3 has 11 residues. This CDR3 is CASTQRDTQYF. Written as DNA, the CDR3 is TGTGCCAGCACCCAAAGAGATACGCAGTATTTT.

The table lists this clone with a count of one. This chain connects TRBV7-2 to TRBJ2-1; TRBD2 agrees at 7 bases. The CDR3 runs 14 residues. CDR1 and CDR2 from the germline V gene are SGHTA and FQGNSA. V shed 3 bases, J shed 4 bases, and the junction held 3 bases outside the gene matches. CDR3 residues: CASSFGGRYNEQFF. The CDR3 coding sequence is TGTGCCAGCAGCTTCGGGGGGAGATACAATGAGCAGTTCTTC. Supplemented by reference TRBV7-2 and TRBJ2-1, the full variable domain reads GAGVSQSPSNKVTEKGKDVELRCDPISGHTALYWYRQSLGQGLEFLIYFQGNSAPDKSGLPSDRFSAERTGGSVSTLTIQRTQQEDSAVYLCASSFGGRYNEQFFGPGTRLTVL.

The chain links TRBV28 to TRBJ2-7; perhaps TRBD1 as D (7 bases). V dropped 6 bases and J dropped 6 bases, with 15 bases sitting between them. CDR1 is MDHEN and CDR2 is SYDVKM in the germline V gene. The CDR3 is 13 residues long. CDR3 amino acids: CASRRQGGLEQYF. The CDR3 DNA reads as TGTGCCAGCAGACGGCAGGGGGGTCTCGAGCAGTACTTC.

The chain has TRBV18 and TRBJ2-7; no definite D call. The CDR3 runs to 13 residues. Trimming shortened V by 6 bases and J by 6 bases, and 15 bases separated the two germline ends. The V gene's germline CDR1 is KGHSH and CDR2 LQKENI. The CDR3 DNA is TGTGCCAGCTCCCCAACCGACCGATCCGAGCAGTACTTC. Its translation: CASSPTDRSEQYF.

The chain carries TRBV7-2 and TRBJ1-6; D unclear. CDR1 SGHTA and CDR2 FQGNSA come from the germline V gene. The length of the CDR3 is 12 residues. Trimming took 5 bases from V and 7 from J, leaving 6 bases between them. The DNA for the CDR3 is TGTGCCAGCAGCCGGACCAATTCACCCCTCCACTTT. Translated: CASSRTNSPLHF.

This clone came up a few times. The V and J genes are TRBV12-3 or TRBV12-4 and TRBJ1-5; D gene unclear. CDR3 length equals 13 residues. V gave up 3 bases and J gave up 5 bases, with 8 bases separating them. The CDR3 sequence: CASSFQAYQPQHF. CDR3 DNA: TGTGCCAGCAGTTTTCAGGCTTATCAGCCCCAGCATTTT.

The CDR3 coding sequence is TGTGCCAGCAGTTACCGCACACAGGGATTCTACGAGCAGTACTTC. Translating gives CASSYRTQGFYEQYF. The chain combines TRBV6-2 or TRBV6-3 with TRBJ2-7, with a possible D match to TRBD1 (6 bases). The germline V gene encodes CDR1 MNHEY and CDR2 SVGEGT. The CDR3 length is 15 residues. V gave up 2 bases and J gave up 3 bases, with 14 bases separating them.

This chain uses TRBV18 with TRBJ1-3; the D gene is possibly TRBD1 (6 bases). Germline V gene data show CDR1 as KGHSH and CDR2 as LQKENI. This CDR3 region has 18 residues. V lost 0 bases to trimming and J lost 2 bases, with 17 bases between them. The CDR3 DNA is TGTGCCAGCTCACCACCAGCGACCCGAGGGGGGGCTGGAAACACCATATATTTT. It encodes CASSPPATRGGAGNTIYF.

The chain carries TRBV5-4 and TRBJ2-1; tentative D call: TRBD2 (6 bases). V was cut by 5 bases and J by 8 bases, with 14 bases left in between. This CDR3 spans 13 amino acids. Germline CDR1 SGHNT, CDR2 YYREEE (reference sequence). In nucleotides, the CDR3 is TGTGCCAGCAGATGGACTAATCAAGATGAGCAGTTCTTC. As protein: CASRWTNQDEQFF.

The CDR3 bases are TGTGCCAGCAGCCGGGACAGGTCGAACACTGAAGCTTTCTTT. This encodes CASSRDRSNTEAFF. The gene calls are TRBV2 and TRBJ1-1; TRBD1 matches 8 bases. Germline CDR1 SNHLY, CDR2 FYNNEI. V shed 6 bases and J 1 base; nucleotides not matched to a gene: 4. CDR3 size: 14 residues.

The chain links TRBV9 to TRBJ1-5; D is unclear. The CDR3 contains 16 residues. V was trimmed by 2 bases and J by 1 base, leaving 13 bases between them. Germline assignment: CDR1 SGDLS and CDR2 YYNGEE. CDR3 DNA: TGTGCCAGCAGCGTCCGATCGGTGGTCAGCAATCAGCCCCAGCATTTT. It encodes CASSVRSVVSNQPQHF.